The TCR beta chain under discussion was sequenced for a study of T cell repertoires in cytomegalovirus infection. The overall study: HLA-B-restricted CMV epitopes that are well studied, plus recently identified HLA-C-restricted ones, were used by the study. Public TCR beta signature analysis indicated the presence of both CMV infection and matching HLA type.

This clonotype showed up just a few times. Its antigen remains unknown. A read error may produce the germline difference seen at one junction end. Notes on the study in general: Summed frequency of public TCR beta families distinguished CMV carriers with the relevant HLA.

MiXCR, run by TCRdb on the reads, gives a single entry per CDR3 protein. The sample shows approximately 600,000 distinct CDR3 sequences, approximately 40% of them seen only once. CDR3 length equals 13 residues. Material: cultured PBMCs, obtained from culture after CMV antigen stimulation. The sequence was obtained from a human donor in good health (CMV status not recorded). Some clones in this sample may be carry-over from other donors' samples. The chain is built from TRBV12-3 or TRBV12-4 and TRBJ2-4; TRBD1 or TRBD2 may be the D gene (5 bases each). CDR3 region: CASSRRGQGLAHF. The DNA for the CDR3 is TGTGCCAGCAGCCGAAGAGGACAAGGGCTAGCCCACTTC.